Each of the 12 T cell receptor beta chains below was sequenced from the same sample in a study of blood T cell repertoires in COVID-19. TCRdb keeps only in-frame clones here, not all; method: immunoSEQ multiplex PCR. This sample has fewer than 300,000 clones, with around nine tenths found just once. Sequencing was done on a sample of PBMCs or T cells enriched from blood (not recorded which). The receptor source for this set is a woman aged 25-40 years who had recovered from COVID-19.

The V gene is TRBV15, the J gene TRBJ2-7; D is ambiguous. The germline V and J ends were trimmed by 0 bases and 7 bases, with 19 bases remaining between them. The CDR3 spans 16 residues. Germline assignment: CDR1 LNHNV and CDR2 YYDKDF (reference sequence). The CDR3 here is CATSRDVSGLLLEQYF. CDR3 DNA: TGTGCCACCAGCAGAGATGTGTCGGGTCTCCTTCTGGAGCAGTACTTC.

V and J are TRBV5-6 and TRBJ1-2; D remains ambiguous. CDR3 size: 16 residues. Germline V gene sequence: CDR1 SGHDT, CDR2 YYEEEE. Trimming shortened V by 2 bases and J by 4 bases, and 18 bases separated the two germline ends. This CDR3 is CASSFGNRESIYGYTF. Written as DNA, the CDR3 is TGTGCCAGCAGCTTCGGGAACCGCGAGAGTATCTATGGCTACACCTTC.

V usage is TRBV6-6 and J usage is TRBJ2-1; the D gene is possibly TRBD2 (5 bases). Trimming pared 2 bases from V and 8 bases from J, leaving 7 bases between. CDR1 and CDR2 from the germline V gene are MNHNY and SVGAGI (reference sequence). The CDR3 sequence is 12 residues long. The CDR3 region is CASSYQRDEQFF. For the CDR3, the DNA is TGTGCCAGCAGTTACCAGAGGGATGAGCAGTTCTTC.

CDR3 nucleotides: TGCAGCGCCTTAGTGAACACTGAAGCTTTCTTT. Translated: CSALVNTEAFF. The chain combines TRBV29-1 with TRBJ1-1; D gene ambiguous. This CDR3 is built from 11 residues. Per the germline V gene, CDR1 is SQVTM and CDR2 is ANQGSEA. V lost 7 bases to trimming and J lost 0 bases, with 6 bases between them.

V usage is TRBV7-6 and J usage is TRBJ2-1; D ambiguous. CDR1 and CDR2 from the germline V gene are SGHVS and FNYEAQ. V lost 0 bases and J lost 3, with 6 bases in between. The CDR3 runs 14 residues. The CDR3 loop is CASSLALSYNEQFF. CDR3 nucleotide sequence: TGTGCCAGCAGCTTAGCCCTTAGCTACAATGAGCAGTTCTTC.

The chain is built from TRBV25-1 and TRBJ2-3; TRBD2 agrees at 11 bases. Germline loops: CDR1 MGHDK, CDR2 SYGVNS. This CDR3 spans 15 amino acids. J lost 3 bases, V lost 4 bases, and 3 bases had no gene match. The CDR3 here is CASSASGRSTDTQYF. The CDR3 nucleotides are TGTGCCAGCAGTGCTAGCGGGAGGTCAACAGATACGCAGTATTTT.

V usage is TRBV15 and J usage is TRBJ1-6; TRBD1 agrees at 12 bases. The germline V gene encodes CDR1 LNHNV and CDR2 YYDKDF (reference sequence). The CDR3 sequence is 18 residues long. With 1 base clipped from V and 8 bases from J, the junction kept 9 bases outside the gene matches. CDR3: CATSRASVRDRGHSPLHF. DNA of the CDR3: TGTGCCACCAGCAGAGCATCAGTCCGGGACAGGGGGCATTCACCCCTCCACTTT.

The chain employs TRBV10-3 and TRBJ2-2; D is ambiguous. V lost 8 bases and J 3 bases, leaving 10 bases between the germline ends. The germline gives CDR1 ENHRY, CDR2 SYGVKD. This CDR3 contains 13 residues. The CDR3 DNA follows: TGTGCCATCTTTGGCTCTGACACCGGGGAGCTGTTTTTT. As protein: CAIFGSDTGELFF.

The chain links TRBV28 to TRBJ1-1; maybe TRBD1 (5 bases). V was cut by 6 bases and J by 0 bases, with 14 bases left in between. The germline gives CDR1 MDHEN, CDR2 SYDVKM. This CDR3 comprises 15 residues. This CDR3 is CASRVGGGLNTEAFF. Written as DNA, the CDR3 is TGTGCCAGCAGAGTCGGGGGGGGATTGAACACTGAAGCTTTCTTT. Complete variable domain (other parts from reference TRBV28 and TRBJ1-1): DVKVTQSSRYLVKRTGEKVFLECVQDMDHENMFWYRQDPGLGLRLIYFSYDVKMKEKGDIPEGYSVSREKKERFSLILESASTNQTSMYLCASRVGGGLNTEAFFGQGTRLTVV.

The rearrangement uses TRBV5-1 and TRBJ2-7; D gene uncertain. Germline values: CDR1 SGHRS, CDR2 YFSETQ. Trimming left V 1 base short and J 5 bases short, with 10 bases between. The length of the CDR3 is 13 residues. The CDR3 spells CASSLNRQDEQYF. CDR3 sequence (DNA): TGCGCCAGCAGCTTGAATAGGCAGGACGAGCAGTACTTC.

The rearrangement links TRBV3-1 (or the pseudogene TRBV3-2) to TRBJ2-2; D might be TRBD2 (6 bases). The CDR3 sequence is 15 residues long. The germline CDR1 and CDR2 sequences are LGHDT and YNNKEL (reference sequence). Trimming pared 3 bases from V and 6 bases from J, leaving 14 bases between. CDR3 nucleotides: TGTGCCAGCAGCCAGGGGACTTGGAGATCCGGGGAGCTGTTTTTT. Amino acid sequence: CASSQGTWRSGELFF.

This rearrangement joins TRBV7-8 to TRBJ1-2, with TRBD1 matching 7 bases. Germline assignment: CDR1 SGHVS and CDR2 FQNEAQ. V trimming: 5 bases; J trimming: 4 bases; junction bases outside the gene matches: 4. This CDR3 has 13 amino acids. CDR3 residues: CASSPPGGYGYTF. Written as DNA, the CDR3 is TGTGCCAGCAGCCCCCCAGGGGGCTATGGCTACACCTTC.